The 16 T cell receptor beta chains below all came from one sample that was sequenced in a study of long-term antiretroviral therapy in people with HIV (dated 2022 in TCRdb). The immunoSEQ hsTCRB v3.0 assay was used at survey level resolution to sequence the TRB variable region. The table comes from immuneACCESS by way of TCRdb, which keeps in-frame sequences with V and J called. Part of the clones is missing from these tables; in studies checked, under half for an unresolved V gene and the rest for unknown reasons. The sample table lists around 25,000 clones, around 90% of them with a count of one. The leading ten clones occupy about 9% of the sample. This specimen consisted of unsorted PBMCs, obtained 1.8 years before starting antiretroviral therapy. The origin of the receptors is a middle-aged man with HIV.

The rearrangement joins TRBV10-3 to TRBJ2-5, with TRBD2 matching over 10 bases. Per germline, CDR1 ENHRY and CDR2 SYGVKD. The CDR3 extends over 14 amino acids. Trimming removed 6 bases from V and 5 bases from J; junction bases left unmatched: 6. The CDR3 DNA sequence: TGTGCCATCAGAGCGGGAGGGCCGGATGAGACCCAGTACTTC. Encoded protein: CAIRAGGPDETQYF.

The rearrangement links TRBV19 to TRBJ2-3, with D possibly matching TRBD1 (5 bases). This CDR3 is 15 amino acids long. Germline V gene lookup returns CDR1 LNHDA and CDR2 SQIVND (reference sequence). The V and J ends lost 1 base and 6 bases respectively, with 14 bases between them. CDR3 sequence (DNA): TGTGCCAGTAGTATAGGACAGCTCGGGCTTGATACGCAGTATTTT. Amino acid sequence: CASSIGQLGLDTQYF.

The chain recombines TRBV4-1 with TRBJ2-5, with D possibly TRBD1 on 5 matching bases. There are 15 residues in the CDR3. Per the germline V gene, CDR1 is MGHRA and CDR2 is YSYEKL. The ends were cut back, 4 bases at V and 5 bases at J, with 17 bases in the middle. CDR3 nucleotides: TGCGCCAGCAGCCGAGGAACCAGGGTGGGGGAGACCCAGTACTTC. Translated: CASSRGTRVGETQYF.

A few counts support this clone. The rearrangement uses TRBV4-3 and TRBJ1-6; D call uncertain. The CDR3 totals 15 residues. The V end was cut by 0 bases, the J end by 7 bases, with 10 bases between. CDR1 is LGHNA and CDR2 is YSLEER in the germline V gene. The CDR3 is CASSQDVELNSPLHF. Written as DNA, the CDR3 is TGCGCCAGCAGCCAAGATGTAGAGCTAAATTCACCCCTCCACTTT.

The J gene is TRBJ1-1, the V gene TRBV7-9; D uncertain. V dropped 2 bases and J dropped 2 bases, with 15 bases sitting between them. Germline lookup yields CDR1 SEHNR and CDR2 FQNEAQ (reference sequence). The CDR3 sequence is 16 residues long. DNA for the CDR3: TGTGCCAGCAGCTTATATGAGACACCGGGTAACACTGAAGCTTTCTTT. Translated, it gives CASSLYETPGNTEAFF.

V gene TRBV5-1 combines with J gene TRBJ2-3; D could derive from TRBD1 or TRBD2 (5 bases each). The CDR3 runs to 16 residues. Between the trimmed V and J ends, which lost 2 bases and 0 bases, there was a span of 13 bases. CDR1 is SGHRS and CDR2 is YFSETQ in the germline V gene. The CDR3 protein is CASSFDSGDSTDTQYF. Written as DNA, the CDR3 is TGCGCCAGCAGCTTCGACAGCGGTGATAGCACAGATACGCAGTATTTT.

The chain links TRBV15 to TRBJ1-4; D ambiguous. The CDR3 sequence is 15 residues long. Trimming took 0 bases from V and 3 from J, leaving 8 bases between them. The V gene's germline CDR1 is LNHNV and CDR2 YYDKDF (reference sequence). This chain's CDR3 is CATSRDLRANEKLFF. CDR3 sequence (DNA): TGTGCCACCAGCAGAGATCTAAGGGCTAATGAAAAACTGTTTTTT.

CDR3 nucleotide sequence: TGTGCCAGCAGCGTTTCGGATTGGGGTCAGCCCCAGCATTTT. This codes for CASSVSDWGQPQHF. The chain combines TRBV9 with TRBJ1-5; no clear D gene. The CDR3 consists of 14 residues. The V end lost 2 bases, the J end lost 6 bases, and 12 bases lay between the germline ends. The germline V gene has CDR1 SGDLS and CDR2 YYNGEE.

The J gene is TRBJ1-4, the V gene TRBV15; 8 bases align to TRBD1. J lost 0 bases, V lost 6 bases, and 15 bases had no gene match. The CDR3 is 19 residues long. The germline V gene encodes CDR1 LNHNV and CDR2 YYDKDF (reference sequence). DNA of the CDR3: TGTGCCACCAGGGATGGCCTTCGCGGACAGGGTCCAACTAATGAAAAACTGTTTTTT. It is translated as CATRDGLRGQGPTNEKLFF. The whole variable domain, remainder taken from reference TRBV15 and TRBJ1-4, is DAMVIQNPRYQVTQFGKPVTLSCSQTLNHNVMYWYQQKSSQAPKLLFHYYDKDFNNEADTPDNFQSRRPNTSFCFLDIRSPGLGDTAMYLCATRDGLRGQGPTNEKLFFGSGTQLSVL.

J is TRBJ1-2 and V is TRBV5-6, with D perhaps TRBD1 (5 bases). The CDR3 loop spans 13 amino acids. Germline assignment: CDR1 SGHDT and CDR2 YYEEEE. V lost 2 bases to trimming and J lost 8 bases, with 13 bases between them. The CDR3 is CASSFGAPGGYTF. The CDR3 bases are TGTGCCAGCAGCTTCGGGGCCCCTGGGGGCTACACCTTC.

The chain carries TRBV7-2 and TRBJ1-1; TRBD1 might be the D (5 bases). The CDR3 totals 14 residues. With 5 bases removed from V and 5 bases from J, the gap between germline ends came to 15 bases. The germline V gene has CDR1 SGHTA and CDR2 FQGNSA. CDR3 sequence (DNA): TGTGCCAGCAGCCCCCGGGAGGAGGGGACTGAAGCTTTCTTT. It codes for CASSPREEGTEAFF.

A remark on this clone: Other nucleotide sequences in the sample specify the same CDR3. This chain connects TRBV5-1 to TRBJ2-3; 11 nucleotides match TRBD2. V trimming: 2 bases; J trimming: 6 bases; junction bases outside the gene matches: 11. The length of the CDR3 is 17 residues. Germline CDR1 SGHRS, CDR2 YFSETQ. The CDR3 DNA is TGCGCCAGCAGCTTACCCCTAGCGGGGGGCGCCGGGGATACGCAGTATTTT. It yields the protein CASSLPLAGGAGDTQYF.

This sequence joins TRBV19 and TRBJ1-2; no firm D call. V shed 4 bases and J shed 0 bases, with 9 bases lying between them. The CDR3 consists of 14 residues. Germline-derived CDR1 and CDR2 are LNHDA and SQIVND (reference sequence). The CDR3 DNA reads as TGTGCCAGTAGTAAGGACGGTGCTAACTATGGCTACACCTTC. Amino acid sequence: CASSKDGANYGYTF.

The rearrangement uses TRBV10-2 and TRBJ2-5; tentatively, D is TRBD1 or TRBD2 (5 bases each). The V gene lost 4 bases and the J gene lost 4 bases, with 13 bases spanning the gap. The CDR3 extends over 14 amino acids. The germline V gene encodes CDR1 WSHSY and CDR2 SAAADI. The CDR3: CASSGGDGRETQYF. The CDR3 DNA sequence: TGCGCCAGCAGTGGTGGGGACGGCAGAGAGACCCAGTACTTC.

The rearrangement uses TRBV6-5 and TRBJ1-1; D is unclear. The V and J ends lost 6 bases and 0 bases respectively, with 8 bases between them. The germline gives CDR1 MNHEY, CDR2 SVGAGI. The CDR3 contains 13 residues. The CDR3 DNA reads TGTGCCAGCAGACCTACCATGAACACTGAAGCTTTCTTT. Amino acids: CASRPTMNTEAFF.

The chain uses TRBV6-4 and TRBJ1-1, with 8 bases that match TRBD1. Germline CDR1 is MRHNA and CDR2 is SNTAGT. The ends lost 0 bases at V and 4 bases at J; junction bases unmatched: 1. The CDR3 loop spans 14 amino acids. CDR3 DNA sequence: TGTGCCAGCAGTGACTCACAGGGGGTCACTGAAGCTTTCTTT. Encoded protein: CASSDSQGVTEAFF.